The 9 T cell receptor beta chains listed next were all sequenced from one sample in a study of T cells in Graves' hyperthyroidism and ophthalmopathy. Amplification yielded TCR beta CDR3 regions, with RNA transcripts as the source. HTBI primers were employed in a first-round RT-PCR of the TCR CDR3. One entry per CDR3 protein, called by TCRdb with MiXCR from the multiplex PCR reads. The sample has 560,000 or so distinct CDR3 sequences; about 43% are singletons. The sample comprised peripheral blood or thyroid tissue (not recorded which). The receptors originated from a woman between 18 and 29 years old with Graves' hyperthyroidism.

The rearrangement joins TRBV5-4 to TRBJ2-5; either TRBD1 or TRBD2 may supply D (6 bases each). Looked up from germline, CDR1 is SGHNT and CDR2 is YYREEE (reference sequence). The CDR3 covers 15 residues. The germline V and J ends were trimmed by 4 bases and 1 base, with 14 bases remaining between them. CDR3 in DNA: TGTGCCAGCAGCCGACAGGAGGGCCTCCAAGAGACCCAGTACTTC. Its translation: CASSRQEGLQETQYF. The whole variable domain, remainder taken from reference TRBV5-4 and TRBJ2-5, is ETGVTQSPTHLIKTRGQQVTLRCSSQSGHNTVSWYQQALGQGPQFIFQYYREEENGRGNFPPRFSGLQFPNYSSELNVNALELDDSALYLCASSRQEGLQETQYFGPGTRLLVL.

The gene calls are TRBV15 and TRBJ1-2, with 8 bases matching TRBD1. V was clipped by 1 base and J by 7 bases; unmatched bases: 5. Per germline, CDR1 LNHNV and CDR2 YYDKDF (reference sequence). The CDR3 loop spans 14 amino acids. The CDR3 sequence: CATSRVTTGAGYTF. CDR3 nucleotide sequence: TGTGCCACCAGCAGAGTGACGACAGGGGCTGGCTACACCTTC.

This clonotype has ten or more counts. The chain recombines TRBV29-1 with TRBJ1-2; D might be TRBD1 (5 bases). The germline V and J ends were trimmed by 2 bases and 8 bases, with 12 bases remaining between them. This CDR3 spans 12 amino acids. Per germline, CDR1 SQVTM and CDR2 ANQGSEA. Written as DNA, the CDR3 is TGCAGCGTTGAACGTCCAGGGTCCGGCTACACCTTC. Its protein product is CSVERPGSGYTF.

The J gene is TRBJ1-4, the V gene TRBV4-1; maybe TRBD1 (5 bases). This CDR3 spans 14 amino acids. V lost 0 bases, J lost 10 bases, and 12 bases lay in between. The germline CDR1 and CDR2 sequences are MGHRA and YSYEKL. In nucleotides, the CDR3 is TGCGCCAGCAGCCAAGATTGGCCTGGGGGAAAACTGTTTTTT. Translated, it gives CASSQDWPGGKLFF.

The V gene is TRBV7-2, the J gene TRBJ1-2; no clear D gene. Germline V gene sequence: CDR1 SGHTA, CDR2 FQGNSA. Deletions cut 5 bases from V and 0 bases from J, with 7 bases between. The CDR3 totals 13 residues. CDR3: CASSATSNYGYTF. The CDR3 DNA is TGTGCCAGCAGCGCTACATCTAACTATGGCTACACCTTC.

This clonotype has only a few counts. The genes are TRBV2 and TRBJ2-2, with TRBD1 identical over 7 bases. J was trimmed by 0 bases and V by 7 bases; bases with no gene match: 2. Germline CDR1 is SNHLY and CDR2 is FYNNEI. This CDR3 has 14 amino acids. The CDR3 is CASTDRANTGELFF. CDR3 in DNA: TGTGCCAGCACCGACAGGGCGAACACCGGGGAGCTGTTTTTT.

The chain links TRBV29-1 to TRBJ1-2; TRBD1 might be the D (6 bases). Germline V gene lookup returns CDR1 SQVTM and CDR2 ANQGSEA. V was trimmed by 4 bases and J by 6 bases, leaving 18 bases between them. The CDR3 length is 14 residues. CDR3 protein: CSVVGQLPFHGYTF. CDR3 DNA sequence: TGCAGCGTTGTAGGACAGCTCCCGTTCCATGGCTACACCTTC.

As for this clonotype: A much larger clone differs by one base, so this may be a read error. Lacking the conserved final phenylalanine or tryptophan, this CDR3 likely reflects a read error. This chain links TRBV7-6 with TRBJ2-5; D unresolved. V was cut by 5 bases and J by 8 bases, with 9 bases left in between. The CDR3 covers 11 residues. Looked up from germline, CDR1 is SGHVS and CDR2 is FNYEAQ. CDR3 DNA sequence: TGTGCCAGCAGCCCCCCAGGCACCCAGTACCTC. Its protein product is CASSPPGTQYL.

This clonotype was observed at least ten times. The genes are TRBV7-2 and TRBJ1-2; a possible D gene is TRBD1 (5 bases). The CDR3 has 13 amino acids. Trimming cost V 5 bases and J 2 bases, with 9 bases left between them. Per the germline V gene, CDR1 is SGHTA and CDR2 is FQGNSA. CDR3 loop: CASSPRANYGYTF. The CDR3 DNA follows: TGTGCCAGCAGCCCCAGGGCGAACTATGGCTACACCTTC.